This TCR beta chain appears in the sequencing data of a study of technical replicates of blood from several donors. Assay: immunoSEQ multiplex PCR; the TCRdb copy retains only in-frame clones and omits some. Of about 14,000 clones listed, 70% to 80% are singletons. The length of the CDR3 is 14 residues. V shed 4 bases, J shed 5 bases, and the junction held 4 bases outside the gene matches. Per germline, CDR1 MDHEN and CDR2 SYDVKM. The J gene is TRBJ1-1, the V gene TRBV28; 10 bases map to TRBD1. The TCR comes from a human donor in good health. Material: PBMCs. In DNA form, the CDR3 reads TGTGCCAGCAGTTCCGGACAGGGGGATACTGAAGCTTTCTTT. Its protein product is CASSSGQGDTEAFF.